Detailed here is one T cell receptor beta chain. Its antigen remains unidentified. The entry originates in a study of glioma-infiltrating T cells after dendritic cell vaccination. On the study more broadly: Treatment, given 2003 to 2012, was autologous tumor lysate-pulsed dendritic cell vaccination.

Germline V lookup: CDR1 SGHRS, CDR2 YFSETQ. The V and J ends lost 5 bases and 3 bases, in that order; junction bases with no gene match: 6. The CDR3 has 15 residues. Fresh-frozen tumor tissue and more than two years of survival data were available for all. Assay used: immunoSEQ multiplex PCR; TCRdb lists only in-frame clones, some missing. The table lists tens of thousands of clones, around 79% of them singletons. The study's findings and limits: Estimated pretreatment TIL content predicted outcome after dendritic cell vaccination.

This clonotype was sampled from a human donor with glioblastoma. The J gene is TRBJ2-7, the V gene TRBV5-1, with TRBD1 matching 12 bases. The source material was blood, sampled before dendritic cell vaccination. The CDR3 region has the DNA TGCGCCAGCAGGCCCGGGACAGGGGGCTTCTACGAGCAGTACTTC. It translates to CASRPGTGGFYEQYF. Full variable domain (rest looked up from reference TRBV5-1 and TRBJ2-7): KAGVTQTPRYLIKTRGQQVTLSCSPISGHRSVSWYQQTPGQGLQFLFEYFSETQRNKGNFPGRFSGRQFSNSRSEMNVSTLELGDSALYLCASRPGTGGFYEQYFGPGTRLTVT.